This T cell receptor (beta chain) was observed in a study of long-term antiretroviral therapy in people with HIV. Version v3.0 of the immunoSEQ assay ran at survey level. TCRdb's copy holds only in-frame clones and misses some; the assay was immunoSEQ multiplex PCR. In the table there are over 25,000 clones, approximately 96% of which are singletons. The study drew at least one pre-ART and at least two post-ART PBMC samples from every donor. Treatment for all HIV-infected participants took place in the United States. Specimens held about 0.9-11 million cryopreserved PBMC prior to DNA extraction. CDR3 length: 19 amino acids. Germline V lookup: CDR1 SNHLY, CDR2 FYNNEI. V lost 2 bases and J lost 1; bases outside the gene matches: 11. Study conclusions and caveats: Clonal expansions arising prior to ART prevailed in the repertoire at every time point.

With regard to this clone: Its antigen remains unidentified.

Sequencing used unsorted PBMCs, obtained 6.5 to 6.6 years after starting antiretroviral therapy. The chain couples TRBV2 to TRBJ2-1; TRBD2 aligns across 10 bases. The clonotype comes from a young man with HIV. The CDR3 coding sequence is TGTGCCAGCAGTGAATTGGGGCTAGCGGGGGCCCCTTCCTACAATGAGCAGTTCTTC. Protein sequence: CASSELGLAGAPSYNEQFF.